These 24 T cell receptor beta chains share one sample of origin, sequenced in a study of shared clonotypes between healthy human individuals. Generated by immunoSEQ multiplex PCR, the TCRdb table keeps only in-frame clones and is missing some. The sample consists of about 2.5 million clones, around 92% of them appearing once. The material sequenced was naive CD4+ T cells from PBMCs. Documented subset: CD45RA+ positively selected. These receptors were collected from a man between 18 and 35 years old in good health. Some clones in this sample may be carry-over from other donors' samples.

The rearrangement links TRBV6-6 to TRBJ1-5; D perhaps matches TRBD1 (5 bases). The CDR3 has 16 residues. Germline V gives CDR1 MNHNY, CDR2 SVGAGI (reference sequence). Between the trimmed V and J ends, which lost 2 bases and 1 base, there was a span of 12 bases. The CDR3 coding sequence is TGTGCCAGCAGTTACCTGGCCAGGGCAAGCAATCAGCCCCAGCATTTT. Translated: CASSYLARASNQPQHF.

The V gene is TRBV7-9, the J gene TRBJ2-1; TRBD2 matches 11 bases. CDR1 and CDR2 (germline): SEHNR, FQNEAQ (reference sequence). The junction had 5 bases not matched to a gene; V was cut back by 2 bases and J by 5 bases. The CDR3 is 16 residues long. DNA for the CDR3: TGTGCCAGCAGCTTAACTAGCGGGAGCATCCACAATGAGCAGTTCTTC. This sequence encodes CASSLTSGSIHNEQFF.

This rearrangement joins TRBV5-1 to TRBJ2-1; D call uncertain. V lost 0 bases and J lost 13, with 11 bases in between. Germline CDR1 is SGHRS and CDR2 is YFSETQ. The CDR3 totals 12 residues. Here the CDR3 DNA reads TGCGCCAGCAGCTTGGTCCTGGTAGAACAGTTCTTC. Translation: CASSLVLVEQFF.

The rearrangement links TRBV10-3 to TRBJ2-3; 8 bases align to TRBD1. CDR1 ENHRY and CDR2 SYGVKD come from the germline V gene. CDR3 length: 16 amino acids. Unmatched junction bases numbered 9, after V lost 0 bases and J lost 7 bases. CDR3 in amino acids: CAISESIGQGLNTQYF. The CDR3 DNA sequence: TGTGCCATCAGTGAGTCGATAGGACAGGGTCTAAATACGCAGTATTTT.

The genes are TRBV7-9 and TRBJ1-2, with TRBD1 matching 10 bases. Germline CDR1 is SEHNR and CDR2 is FQNEAQ (reference sequence). The trim removed 4 bases at V and 3 bases at J, leaving 11 bases unmatched. The CDR3 has 17 amino acids. The CDR3 spells CASSSFTGQGVYYGYTF. The CDR3 coding sequence is TGTGCCAGCAGCTCCTTTACCGGACAGGGGGTATACTATGGCTACACCTTC.

The chain recombines TRBV2 with TRBJ2-2; 7 bases align to TRBD2. Germline assignment: CDR1 SNHLY and CDR2 FYNNEI. The CDR3 has 15 residues. With 3 bases clipped from V and 4 bases from J, the junction kept 5 bases outside the gene matches. DNA for the CDR3: TGTGCCAGCAGTGAGACGGGAGGCGGCACCGGGGAGCTGTTTTTT. Translated, it gives CASSETGGGTGELFF. The full variable domain, in which reference TRBV2 and TRBJ2-2 provide the parts outside the CDR3, is EPEVTQTPSHQVTQMGQEVILRCVPISNHLYFYWYRQILGQKVEFLVSFYNNEISEKSEIFDDQFSVERPDGSNFTLKIRSTKLEDSAMYFCASSETGGGTGELFFGEGSRLTVL.

This clone was found once. In DNA, the CDR3 is TGTGCCAGCAGGGCAGCTGTTACTTATGCGAACACTGAAGCTTTCTTT. This encodes CASRAAVTYANTEAFF. The chain uses TRBV6-6 and TRBJ1-1; D not certain. This CDR3 spans 16 amino acids. Germline V CDR1 and CDR2: MNHNY, SVGAGI (reference sequence). The V end lost 6 bases, the J end lost 1 base, and 18 bases lay between the germline ends.

The chain uses TRBV5-4 and TRBJ2-7; 8 bases line up with TRBD1. CDR3 size: 15 residues. V trimming: 2 bases; J trimming: 2 bases; junction bases outside the gene matches: 6. Germline CDR1 and CDR2: SGHNT and YYREEE (reference sequence). The CDR3, as DNA: TGTGCCAGCAGCTTTCAGGACAGGGTGACCTACGAGCAGTACTTC. It yields the protein CASSFQDRVTYEQYF.

This clone was detected only once. V and J are TRBV7-9 and TRBJ2-1; 11 nucleotides agree with TRBD2. Germline values: CDR1 SEHNR, CDR2 FQNEAQ (reference sequence). V was clipped by 5 bases and J by 5 bases; unmatched bases: 5. This CDR3 spans 15 amino acids. The CDR3, as DNA: TGTGCCAGCAGCAAACCGGGACTAGCGGACAATGAGCAGTTCTTC. As protein: CASSKPGLADNEQFF.

This clone was detected only once. The chain carries TRBV4-1 and TRBJ1-4, with 7 bases fitting TRBD1. The germline gives CDR1 MGHRA, CDR2 YSYEKL. The CDR3 is 16 residues long. V lost 0 bases and J lost 8; bases outside the gene matches: 9. The CDR3 region has the DNA TGCGCCAGCAGCCAAGAAACTCAGGGGGGATACGAAAAACTGTTTTTT. Translated, it gives CASSQETQGGYEKLFF.

For this clone: Other DNA sequences in this specimen translate into the identical CDR3. The chain combines TRBV15 with TRBJ2-7, with no clear D. The CDR3 totals 15 residues. Germline CDR1 is LNHNV and CDR2 is YYDKDF (reference sequence). The V end was cut by 0 bases, the J end by 2 bases, with 11 bases between. The CDR3 nucleotides are TGTGCCACCAGCAGAGATGAAGGGTTGACCTACGAGCAGTACTTC. Its translation is CATSRDEGLTYEQYF.

V is TRBV7-9 and J is TRBJ2-7, with 11 bases matching TRBD1. From germline, CDR1 is SEHNR and CDR2 FQNEAQ (reference sequence). The CDR3 spans 15 residues. The V and J ends lost 1 base and 3 bases, in that order; junction bases with no gene match: 2. The CDR3 loop is CASSLGTGGVYEQYF. The CDR3 DNA follows: TGTGCCAGCAGCTTAGGGACAGGGGGCGTCTACGAGCAGTACTTC.

The J gene is TRBJ2-6, the V gene TRBV28; D gene ambiguous. CDR1 is MDHEN, CDR2 SYDVKM, per germline. V was pared by 2 bases and J by 0 bases, with 11 bases between. CDR3 length: 17 residues. CDR3 bases: TGTGCCAGCAGTTTACTACGACGGTCCTCTGGGGCCAACGTCCTGACTTTC. Protein sequence: CASSLLRRSSGANVLTF.

The chain is built from TRBV5-1 and TRBJ2-2; D not resolved. V lost 3 bases, J lost 1 base, and 7 bases lay in between. The CDR3 extends over 14 amino acids. CDR1 is SGHRS and CDR2 is YFSETQ in the germline V gene. The CDR3 loop is CASSWARNTGELFF. CDR3 sequence (DNA): TGCGCCAGCAGCTGGGCGAGGAACACCGGGGAGCTGTTTTTT.

V and J are TRBV5-1 and TRBJ2-3; 7 bases fit TRBD2. V dropped 5 bases and J dropped 3; count of bases not matched to a gene: 9. This CDR3 contains 15 residues. The germline gives CDR1 SGHRS, CDR2 YFSETQ. Written as DNA, the CDR3 is TGCGCCAGCAGAGGTGAAGCGGGGCTAACAGATACGCAGTATTTT. Protein: CASRGEAGLTDTQYF. The entire variable domain, with the rest obtained from reference TRBV5-1 and TRBJ2-3, is as follows: KAGVTQTPRYLIKTRGQQVTLSCSPISGHRSVSWYQQTPGQGLQFLFEYFSETQRNKGNFPGRFSGRQFSNSRSEMNVSTLELGDSALYLCASRGEAGLTDTQYFGPGTRLTVL.

This chain uses TRBV7-3 with TRBJ2-2; possibly TRBD2 for D (5 bases). Per the germline V gene, CDR1 is SGHTA and CDR2 is FQGTGA. There are 19 residues in the CDR3. The ends were cut back, 5 bases at V and 3 bases at J, with 25 bases in the middle. CDR3 protein: CASSHGLRGIKEDTGELFF. The DNA for the CDR3 is TGTGCCAGCAGCCATGGCCTTAGAGGGATAAAGGAGGACACCGGGGAGCTGTTTTTT.

This clone was recorded once. The chain is built from TRBV2 and TRBJ2-1; 8 nucleotides agree with TRBD1. Germline V lookup: CDR1 SNHLY, CDR2 FYNNEI. The CDR3 is 15 residues long. The V and J ends lost 4 bases and 7 bases, in that order; junction bases with no gene match: 9. CDR3 region: CASSVTGAAGNEQFF. DNA for the CDR3: TGTGCCAGCAGTGTGACAGGGGCGGCAGGGAATGAGCAGTTCTTC. Looking up the rest from reference TRBV2 and TRBJ2-1 gives the full variable domain: EPEVTQTPSHQVTQMGQEVILRCVPISNHLYFYWYRQILGQKVEFLVSFYNNEISEKSEIFDDQFSVERPDGSNFTLKIRSTKLEDSAMYFCASSVTGAAGNEQFFGPGTRLTVL.

This rearrangement joins TRBV5-1 to TRBJ2-7, with 8 positions matching TRBD2. J lost 5 bases, V lost 4 bases, and 11 bases had no gene match. Germline-derived CDR1 and CDR2 are SGHRS and YFSETQ. This CDR3 has 15 residues. The CDR3 region has the DNA TGCGCCAGCAGCCCATCGGACGGGAGGGGCGACGAGCAGTACTTC. Its translation is CASSPSDGRGDEQYF.

Note on this clone: The sample carries other DNA sequences with the same CDR3. The rearrangement joins TRBV5-1 to TRBJ2-7, with D unresolved. This CDR3 spans 15 amino acids. In germline, CDR1 is SGHRS, CDR2 YFSETQ. Trimming stripped 0 bases from V and 0 bases from J, with 10 bases between. CDR3 sequence (DNA): TGCGCCAGCAGCTTGGTGGGGTCCGGCTCCTACGAGCAGTACTTC. Residues: CASSLVGSGSYEQYF.

The V and J genes are TRBV25-1 and TRBJ1-1; D unclear. The CDR3 loop spans 13 amino acids. V gave up 2 bases and J gave up 10 bases, with 14 bases separating them. CDR1 and CDR2 from the germline V gene are MGHDK and SYGVNS. CDR3 sequence: CASSEASGGSAFF. The CDR3 DNA is TGTGCCAGCAGTGAAGCATCGGGAGGATCAGCTTTCTTT.

This chain links TRBV5-4 with TRBJ2-7; possibly TRBD1 or TRBD2 for D (5 bases each). This CDR3 contains 15 residues. CDR1 is SGHNT, CDR2 YYREEE, per germline (reference sequence). Trimming removed 4 bases from V and 3 bases from J, with 17 bases in between. DNA of the CDR3: TGTGCCAGCAGCCCAGACTCCAGGGAGTTCTACGAGCAGTACTTC. It specifies CASSPDSREFYEQYF.

J is TRBJ1-2 and V is TRBV19; the D is unclear. V shed 5 bases and J shed 6 bases, with 7 bases lying between them. This CDR3 is 11 amino acids long. Germline CDR1 reads LNHDA; CDR2 reads SQIVND (reference sequence). In nucleotides, the CDR3 is TGTGCCAGTAGTCGGCAGGATGGCTACACCTTC. It specifies CASSRQDGYTF.

The V gene is TRBV7-2, the J gene TRBJ2-7; 8 bases fit TRBD2. V trimming: 5 bases; J trimming: 3 bases; junction bases outside the gene matches: 3. This CDR3 region has 13 residues. CDR1 SGHTA and CDR2 FQGNSA come from the germline V gene. The CDR3 nucleotides read TGTGCCAGCAGCGAGAGCGGGAGCTACGAGCAGTACTTC. It specifies CASSESGSYEQYF.

This clone was seen a single time. CDR3 sequence reads: CASSDRGLDEQFF. Here the CDR3 DNA reads TGTGCCAGTAGCGACAGGGGGCTGGATGAGCAGTTCTTC. The genes are TRBV19 and TRBJ2-1, with TRBD1 matching over 10 bases. In germline, CDR1 is LNHDA, CDR2 SQIVND (reference sequence). The CDR3 has 13 residues. The junction had 4 bases not matched to a gene; V was cut back by 6 bases and J by 8 bases.